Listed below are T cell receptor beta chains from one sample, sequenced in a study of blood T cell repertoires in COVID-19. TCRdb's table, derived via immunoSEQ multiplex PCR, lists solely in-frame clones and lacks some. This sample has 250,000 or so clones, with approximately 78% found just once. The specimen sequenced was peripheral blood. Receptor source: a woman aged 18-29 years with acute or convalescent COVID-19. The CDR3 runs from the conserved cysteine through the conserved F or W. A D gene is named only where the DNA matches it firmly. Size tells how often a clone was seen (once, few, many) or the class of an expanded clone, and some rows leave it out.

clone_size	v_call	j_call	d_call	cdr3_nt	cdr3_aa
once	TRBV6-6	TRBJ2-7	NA	TGTGCCAGCAGTTACCCGGGACTGACAACCTACGAGCAGTACTTC	CASSYPGLTTYEQYF
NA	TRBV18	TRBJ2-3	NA	TGTGCCAGCTCACCCGTCGTCGGGTTGGTTAGCACAGATACGCAGTATTTT	CASSPVVGLVSTDTQYF
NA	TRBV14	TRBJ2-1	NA	TGTGCCAGCAGCCAAGATCTATCCGGGAGACCCTACAATGAGCAGTTCTTC	CASSQDLSGRPYNEQFF
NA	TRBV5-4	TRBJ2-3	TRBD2	TGTGCCAGCACTAGCGGGAGATTGGATAAAGATACGCAGTATTTT	CASTSGRLDKDTQYF
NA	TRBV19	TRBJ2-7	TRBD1	TGTGCCAGTAGTATCCGACAGGGAGACGAGCAGTACTTC	CASSIRQGDEQYF
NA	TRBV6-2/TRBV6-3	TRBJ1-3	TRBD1	TGTGCCAGCAGTTACTCCGGGACAGCTGGAAACACCATATATTTT	CASSYSGTAGNTIYF
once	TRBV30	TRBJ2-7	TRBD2	TGTGCCTGGCGCGCTAGCGGTTCCTACGAGCAGTACTTC	CAWRASGSYEQYF
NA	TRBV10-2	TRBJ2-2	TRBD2	TGCGCCAGGGGAAGCGGGGCGAACACCGGGGAGCTGTTTTTT	CARGSGANTGELFF
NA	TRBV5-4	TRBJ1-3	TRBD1	TGTGCCAGCAGCGAATCCCTCAGGACAGGGGGCGAAAACTCTGGAAACACCATATATTTT	CASSESLRTGGENSGNTIYF
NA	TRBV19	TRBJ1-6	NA	TGTGCCAGTAGATCGTCAGGGATCAATTCACCCCTCCACTTT	CASRSSGINSPLHF
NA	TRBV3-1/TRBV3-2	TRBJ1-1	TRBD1	TGTGCCAGCAGCCAAGGGACAGGGGACACTGAAGCTTTCTTT	CASSQGTGDTEAFF
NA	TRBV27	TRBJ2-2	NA	TGTGCCAGCAGAAAGGAAAGGCCTGGGGGGAAGCTGTTTTTT	CASRKERPGGKLFF
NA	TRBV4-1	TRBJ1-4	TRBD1	TGCGCCAGCAGCCAAGAACGGGCAGGGGGTATGGCTAATGAAAAACTGTTTTTT	CASSQERAGGMANEKLFF
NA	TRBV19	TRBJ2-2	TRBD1	TGTGCCAGCGGTGACAGGGTCACCGGGGAGCTGTTTTTT	CASGDRVTGELFF
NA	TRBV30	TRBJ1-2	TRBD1	TGTGCCTGGACCGCGACAGGGGGCTCTGGCTACACCTTC	CAWTATGGSGYTF
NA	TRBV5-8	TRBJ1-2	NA	TGTGCCAGCAGCCCGGACAGCTACTATGGCTACACCTTC	CASSPDSYYGYTF
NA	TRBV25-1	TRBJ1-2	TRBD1	TGTGCCAGCAGCGTCCCAGGGGGCTCGGGTGGCTACACCTTC	CASSVPGGSGGYTF
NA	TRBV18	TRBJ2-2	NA	TGTGCCAGCTCACCAAGAGCCCAGGGCCCGAACACCGGGGAGCTGTTTTTT	CASSPRAQGPNTGELFF
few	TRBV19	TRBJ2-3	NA	TGTGCCAGTAGTAAGACAATCTACACAGATACGCAGTATTTT	CASSKTIYTDTQYF
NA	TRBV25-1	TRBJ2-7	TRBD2	TGTGCTGCGACTAGCGGGAGCGGTGGCTCCTACGAGCAGTACTTC	CAATSGSGGSYEQYF
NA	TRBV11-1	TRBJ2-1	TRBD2	TGTGCCAGCAGTGTAGCGGGAGCGACACCCTACAATGAGCAGTTCTTC	CASSVAGATPYNEQFF
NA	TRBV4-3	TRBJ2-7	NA	TGCGCCAGCAGCCAAGATTCCGAAGAAGCGGACGAGCAGTACTTC	CASSQDSEEADEQYF
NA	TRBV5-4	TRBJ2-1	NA	TGTGCCAGCAGCTTGGAGACTAGGTGGGAATATGAGCAGTTCTTC	CASSLETRWEYEQFF
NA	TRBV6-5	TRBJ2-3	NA	TGTGCCAGCAGTTACACAAGAACCCGTACGCAGTATTTT	CASSYTRTRTQYF
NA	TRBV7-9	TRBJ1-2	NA	TGTGCCAGCAGCCCCCGGGAACTTAACTATGGCTACACCTTC	CASSPRELNYGYTF
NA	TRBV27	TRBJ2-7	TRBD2	TGTGCCAGCAGTTTCCGGCCCGGTCTAGCGGGAGTGAAGTCCTACGAGCAGTACTTC	CASSFRPGLAGVKSYEQYF
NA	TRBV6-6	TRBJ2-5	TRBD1	TGTGCCAGCAGACAGGGGGGCCAAGAGACCCAGTACTTC	CASRQGGQETQYF
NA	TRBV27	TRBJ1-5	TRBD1	TGTGCCAGCAGCAGCGGACAGGGTGGGTGGAACAATCAGCCCCAGCATTTT	CASSSGQGGWNNQPQHF
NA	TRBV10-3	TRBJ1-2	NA	TGTGCCATCAGTCCGCGAGGGGGGGGCGACAATGGCTACACCTTC	CAISPRGGGDNGYTF
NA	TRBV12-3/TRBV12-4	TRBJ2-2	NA	TGTGCCAGCAGGGCGGCGGGTGAGCTGTTTTTT	CASRAAGELFF
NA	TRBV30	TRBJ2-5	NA	TGTGCCTGGAGACAACTAGGGGAGACCCAGTACTTC	CAWRQLGETQYF
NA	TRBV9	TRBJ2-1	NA	TGTGCCAGCAGCGTAGCGTTATCTAGCGTCGTCAATGAGCAGTTCTTC	CASSVALSSVVNEQFF
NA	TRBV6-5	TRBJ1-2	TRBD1	TGTGCCACCAGAAGGACAGGGGAGTATGGCTACACCTTC	CATRRTGEYGYTF
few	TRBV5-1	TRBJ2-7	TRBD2	TGCGCCAGCCGACTAGCGGGAGCAGACGAGCAGTACTTC	CASRLAGADEQYF
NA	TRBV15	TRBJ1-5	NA	TGTGCCACCAGCAGACAGGGCAATCAGCCCCAGCATTTT	CATSRQGNQPQHF
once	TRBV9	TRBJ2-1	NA	TGTGCCAGCAGCGTAGACACAGGGTGGGATGAGCAGTTCTTC	CASSVDTGWDEQFF
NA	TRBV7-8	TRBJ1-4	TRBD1	TGTGCCAGCAGCTTAACAGGGGGCATTGAAAAACTGTTTTTT	CASSLTGGIEKLFF
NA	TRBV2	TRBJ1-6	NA	TGTGCCAGCACCGGCGGGGGTTCCTATAATTCACCCCTCCACTTT	CASTGGGSYNSPLHF
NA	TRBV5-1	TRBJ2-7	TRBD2	TGCGCCAGCAGCGACTCGGGAGGACACTACGAGCAGTACTTC	CASSDSGGHYEQYF
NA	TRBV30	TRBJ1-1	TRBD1	TGTGCCTGGAGGGGGACAGTGAACACTGAAGCTTTCTTT	CAWRGTVNTEAFF
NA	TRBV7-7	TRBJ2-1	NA	TGTGCTAGCAGCCTCGACAGAGACAATGAGCAGTTCTTC	CASSLDRDNEQFF
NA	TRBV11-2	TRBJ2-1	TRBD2	TGTGCCAGCAGCGTCGGGACTAGCGGTGTTGAGCAGTTCTTC	CASSVGTSGVEQFF